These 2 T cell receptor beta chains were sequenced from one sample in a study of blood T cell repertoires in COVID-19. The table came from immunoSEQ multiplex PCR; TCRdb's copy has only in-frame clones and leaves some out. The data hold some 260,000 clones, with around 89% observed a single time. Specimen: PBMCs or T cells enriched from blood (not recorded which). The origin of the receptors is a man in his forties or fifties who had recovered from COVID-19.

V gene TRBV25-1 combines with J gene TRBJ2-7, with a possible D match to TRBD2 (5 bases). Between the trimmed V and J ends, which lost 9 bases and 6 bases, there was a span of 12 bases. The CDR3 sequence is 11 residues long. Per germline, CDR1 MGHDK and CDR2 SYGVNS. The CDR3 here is CASGLYGEQYF. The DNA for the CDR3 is TGTGCCAGTGGACTTTATGGCGAGCAGTACTTC.

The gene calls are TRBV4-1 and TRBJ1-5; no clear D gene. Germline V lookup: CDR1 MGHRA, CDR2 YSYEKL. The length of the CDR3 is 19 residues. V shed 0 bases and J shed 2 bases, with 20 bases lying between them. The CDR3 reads CASSQDSGGRFWGNQPQHF. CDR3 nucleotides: TGCGCCAGCAGCCAAGATTCCGGTGGGCGATTTTGGGGCAATCAGCCCCAGCATTTT.